The 7 T cell receptor beta chains below come from one sample, sequenced in a study of blood T cell repertoires in COVID-19. Here immunoSEQ multiplex PCR was the method, and the copy in TCRdb shows in-frame clones only, minus some. The table has 150,000 or so clones, 80% to 85% seen once. Input material: peripheral blood. These TCRs come from a human donor in a cohort sampled during active COVID-19.

Only a few counts were recorded for this clone. CDR3 in amino acids: CASSQGNSSPLHF. The CDR3 DNA reads as TGTGCCAGCAGCCAGGGCAACAGCTCACCCCTCCACTTT. This rearrangement joins TRBV12-3 or TRBV12-4 to TRBJ1-6; the D gene is possibly TRBD1 (5 bases). Trimming shortened V by 6 bases and J by 10 bases, and 13 bases separated the two germline ends. The CDR3 has 13 residues.

The V and J genes are TRBV29-1 and TRBJ2-3; a weak D match, TRBD1 (6 bases). The CDR3 length is 14 residues. Germline CDR1 SQVTM, CDR2 ANQGSEA. V lost 5 bases and J lost 2, with 14 bases in between. The CDR3 reads CSVSQGLNTDTQYF. DNA for the CDR3: TGCAGCGTTTCACAGGGCCTAAACACAGATACGCAGTATTTT.

This clone was detected once. The CDR3 region has the DNA TGTGCCAGTAGTATGACAGGGAGAAACACCATATATTTT. Translated, it gives CASSMTGRNTIYF. The V call is TRBV19, the J call TRBJ1-3, with 7 bases identical to TRBD1. The CDR3 has 13 residues. From germline, CDR1 is LNHDA and CDR2 SQIVND (reference sequence). V lost 3 bases to trimming and J lost 5 bases; unmatched junction nucleotides: 1. Using reference TRBV19 and TRBJ1-3 for the parts outside the CDR3, the full variable domain is DGGITQSPKYLFRKEGQNVTLSCEQNLNHDAMYWYRQDPGQGLRLIYYSQIVNDFQKGDIAEGYSVSREKKESFPLTVTSAQKNPTAFYLCASSMTGRNTIYFGEGSWLTVV.

A few counts support this clone. The V gene is TRBV7-9, the J gene TRBJ2-1; 10 bases map to TRBD1. Germline V lookup: CDR1 SEHNR, CDR2 FQNEAQ (reference sequence). J lost 6 bases, V lost 5 bases, and 10 bases had no gene match. This CDR3 spans 16 amino acids. The CDR3 loop reads CASSVDRTGGINEQFF. CDR3 coding DNA: TGTGCCAGCAGCGTGGATCGGACAGGGGGGATCAATGAGCAGTTCTTC.

This clone is a singleton in its sample. The J gene is TRBJ2-1, the V gene TRBV12-3 or TRBV12-4, with D unresolved. The CDR3 sequence is 12 residues long. The V end lost 7 bases, the J end lost 2 bases, and 6 bases lay between the germline ends. CDR3 in DNA: TGTGCCAGCAACAACCCCTACAATGAGCAGTTCTTC. It yields the protein CASNNPYNEQFF.

The rearrangement uses TRBV28 and TRBJ1-1, with 7 bases that match TRBD1. From germline, CDR1 is MDHEN and CDR2 SYDVKM. V dropped 9 bases and J dropped 1; count of bases not matched to a gene: 11. The CDR3 is made up of 15 amino acids. CDR3 coding DNA: TGTGCCAGTGTATCCCCCGGGACAGCGAACACTGAAGCTTTCTTT. Translated: CASVSPGTANTEAFF.

This clone showed up just once. This chain links TRBV29-1 with TRBJ2-3, with 8 bases lining up with TRBD1. The CDR3 consists of 15 residues. From germline, CDR1 is SQVTM and CDR2 ANQGSEA. Losses at the gene ends were 2 bases for V and 1 base for J; bases not matched to a gene: 5. CDR3 coding DNA: TGCAGCGTTGAATACCCGGGACAGGGCACAGATACGCAGTATTTT. Its protein product is CSVEYPGQGTDTQYF.